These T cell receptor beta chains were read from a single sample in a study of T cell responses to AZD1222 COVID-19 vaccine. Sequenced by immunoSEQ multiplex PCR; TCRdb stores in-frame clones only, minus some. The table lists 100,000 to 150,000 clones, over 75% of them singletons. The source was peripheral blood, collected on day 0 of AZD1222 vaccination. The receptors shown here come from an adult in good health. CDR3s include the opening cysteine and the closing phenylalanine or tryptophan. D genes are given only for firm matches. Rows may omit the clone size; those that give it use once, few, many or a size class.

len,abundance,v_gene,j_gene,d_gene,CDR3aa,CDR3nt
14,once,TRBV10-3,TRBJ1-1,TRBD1,CAISDGTANTEAFF,TGTGCCATCAGTGATGGGACAGCGAACACTGAAGCTTTCTTT
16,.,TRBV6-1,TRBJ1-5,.,CASSEPRPGNNQPQHF,TGTGCCAGCAGTGAACCCCGCCCTGGAAACAATCAGCCCCAGCATTTT
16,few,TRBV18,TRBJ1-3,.,CASSPPGGRNRNTIYF,TGTGCCAGCTCACCCCCCGGGGGCAGGAACCGAAACACCATATATTTT
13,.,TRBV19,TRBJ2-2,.,CASSVTGTGELFF,TGTGCCAGTAGTGTTACAGGGACCGGGGAGCTGTTTTTT
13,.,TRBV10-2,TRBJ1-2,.,CASSVSGHYGYTF,TGCGCCAGCAGTGTTTCCGGTCATTATGGCTACACCTTC
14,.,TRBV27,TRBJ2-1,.,CASSLSGSYNEQFF,TGTGCCAGCAGTTTATCAGGCAGCTACAATGAGCAGTTCTTC
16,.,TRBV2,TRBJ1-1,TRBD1,CASSDLGGSLNTEAFF,TGTGCCAGCAGTGATTTAGGGGGCTCCTTGAACACTGAAGCTTTCTTT
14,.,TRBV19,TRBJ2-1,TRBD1,CASSKRTGEDEQFF,TGTGCCAGTAGTAAGCGGACAGGGGAGGATGAGCAGTTCTTC
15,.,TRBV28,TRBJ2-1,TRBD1,CASSSGTGRLNEQFF,TGTGCCAGCAGTTCCGGGACAGGGCGTTTGAATGAGCAGTTCTTC
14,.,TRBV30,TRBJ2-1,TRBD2,CAWSWAGAQGEQFF,TGTGCCTGGAGTTGGGCGGGAGCGCAGGGTGAGCAGTTCTTC
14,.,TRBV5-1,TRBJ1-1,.,CASSNLAGNTEAFF,TGCGCCAGCAGCAACCTTGCGGGTAACACTGAAGCTTTCTTT
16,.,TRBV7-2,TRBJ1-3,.,CASSLFYGGGGNTIYF,TGTGCCAGCAGCTTATTCTACGGGGGCGGTGGAAACACCATATATTTT
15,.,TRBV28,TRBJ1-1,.,CASSSLRGVGTEAFF,TGTGCCAGCAGTTCCCTAAGGGGGGTGGGAACTGAAGCTTTCTTT
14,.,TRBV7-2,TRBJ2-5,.,CASSLTQSQETQYF,TGTGCCAGCAGCTTAACCCAGTCCCAAGAGACCCAGTACTTC
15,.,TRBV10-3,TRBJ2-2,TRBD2,CAIRATSPNTGELFF,TGTGCCATCAGGGCGACTAGCCCTAACACCGGGGAGCTGTTTTTT
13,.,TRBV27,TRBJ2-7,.,CASSLWRGGEQYF,TGTGCCAGCAGTTTGTGGCGGGGCGGGGAGCAGTACTTC